This T cell receptor (beta chain) is from a study of CD8 T cells in ankylosing spondylitis. Trimming took 5 bases from V and 6 from J, leaving 20 bases between them. This CDR3 is built from 16 residues. Germline assignment: CDR1 PRHDT and CDR2 FYEKMQ (reference sequence). Quantitative 5'-RACE with molecular barcodes generated TCR beta libraries. TCRdb fed the 5' RACE reads into MiXCR, producing one record per CDR3 protein. The sample lists about 36,000 distinct CDR3 sequences, about an eighth occurring once. The study's findings and limits: Seven or eight highly homologous variants made up a TCR beta motif, and this motif appeared characteristic of ankylosing spondylitis blood.

Remarks on this clonotype: Its cognate antigen is unknown.

This chain joins TRBV13 and TRBJ1-5; maybe TRBD1 (6 bases). The sequenced material came from synovial fluid, either unsorted or a sorted T cell fraction (not recorded which). The receptor was derived from a male donor with ankylosing spondylitis. The CDR3 sequence: CASSPTSAGDTQPQHF. The CDR3 nucleotides read TGTGCCAGCAGCCCTACTTCGGCAGGGGATACTCAGCCCCAGCATTTT.